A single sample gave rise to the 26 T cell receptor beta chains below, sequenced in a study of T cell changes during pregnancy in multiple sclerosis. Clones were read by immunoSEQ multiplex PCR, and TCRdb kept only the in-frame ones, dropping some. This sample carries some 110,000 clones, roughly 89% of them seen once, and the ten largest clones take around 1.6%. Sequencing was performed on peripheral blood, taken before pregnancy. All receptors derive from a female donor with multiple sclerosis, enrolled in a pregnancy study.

CDR3 region: CASRKTGAQPQHF. In nucleotides, the CDR3 is TGTGCCAGCAGGAAGACGGGTGCCCAGCCCCAGCATTTT. The chain couples TRBV6-5 to TRBJ1-5; D unclear. V shed 6 bases and J shed 7 bases, with 13 bases lying between them. The CDR3 totals 13 residues. Germline-derived CDR1 and CDR2 are MNHEY and SVGAGI.

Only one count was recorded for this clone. The CDR3 DNA sequence: TGTGCCAGCAGTTTGACTCCCTCGGCAGATACGCAGTATTTT. Translation: CASSLTPSADTQYF. The chain has TRBV28 and TRBJ2-3; D not resolved. Trimming removed 3 bases from V and 4 bases from J, with 11 bases in between. Germline V gene sequence: CDR1 MDHEN, CDR2 SYDVKM. The CDR3 covers 14 residues.

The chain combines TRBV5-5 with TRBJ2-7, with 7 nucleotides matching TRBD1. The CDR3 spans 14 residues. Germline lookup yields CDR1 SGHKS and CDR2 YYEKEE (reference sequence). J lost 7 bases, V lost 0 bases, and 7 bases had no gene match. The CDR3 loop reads CASSLAGTEREQYF. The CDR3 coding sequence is TGTGCCAGCAGCTTGGCCGGGACAGAGAGGGAGCAGTACTTC.

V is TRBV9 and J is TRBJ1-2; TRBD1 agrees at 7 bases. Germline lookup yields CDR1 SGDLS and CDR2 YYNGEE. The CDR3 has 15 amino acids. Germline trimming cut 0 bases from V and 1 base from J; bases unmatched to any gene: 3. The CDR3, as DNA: TGTGCCAGCAGCGTAGCCGGGGACAGTAACTATGGCTACACCTTC. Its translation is CASSVAGDSNYGYTF.

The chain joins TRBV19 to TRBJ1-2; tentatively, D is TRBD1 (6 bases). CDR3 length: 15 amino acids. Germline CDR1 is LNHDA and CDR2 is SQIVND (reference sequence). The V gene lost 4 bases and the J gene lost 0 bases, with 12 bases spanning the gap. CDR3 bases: TGTGCCAGTAGTAAACAGGGTGGGACTAACTATGGCTACACCTTC. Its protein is CASSKQGGTNYGYTF.

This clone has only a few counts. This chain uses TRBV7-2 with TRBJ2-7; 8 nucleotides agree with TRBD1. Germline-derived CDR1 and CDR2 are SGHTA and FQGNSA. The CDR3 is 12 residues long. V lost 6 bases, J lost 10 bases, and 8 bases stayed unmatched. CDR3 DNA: TGTGCCAGCAGTCGGACAGGGCTGGAACAGTACTTC. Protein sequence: CASSRTGLEQYF.

DNA of the CDR3: TGTGCCAGCAGTTACTCGTCCGGACAGGTAGCCTACGAGCAGTACTTC. Amino acids: CASSYSSGQVAYEQYF. The chain carries TRBV6-5 and TRBJ2-7, with 7 nucleotides matching TRBD1. V was pared by 0 bases and J by 2 bases, with 7 bases of the junction left unmatched. Germline CDR1 is MNHEY and CDR2 is SVGAGI. The CDR3 contains 16 residues.

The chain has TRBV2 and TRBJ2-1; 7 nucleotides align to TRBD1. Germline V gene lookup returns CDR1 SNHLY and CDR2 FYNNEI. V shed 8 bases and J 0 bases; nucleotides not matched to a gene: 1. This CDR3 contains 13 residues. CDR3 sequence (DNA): TGTGCCAGCCGGGACAGCTCCTACAATGAGCAGTTCTTC. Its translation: CASRDSSYNEQFF.

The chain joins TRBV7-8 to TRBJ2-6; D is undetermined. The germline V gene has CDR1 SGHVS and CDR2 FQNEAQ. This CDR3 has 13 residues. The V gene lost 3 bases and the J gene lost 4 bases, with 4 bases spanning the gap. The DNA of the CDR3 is TGTGCCAGCAGCTTGGCCGGGGCCAACGTCCTGACTTTC. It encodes CASSLAGANVLTF.

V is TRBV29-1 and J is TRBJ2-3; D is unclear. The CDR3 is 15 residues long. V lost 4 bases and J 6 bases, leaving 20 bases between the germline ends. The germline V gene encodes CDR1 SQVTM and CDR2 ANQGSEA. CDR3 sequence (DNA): TGCAGCGTTGTTAATCGTCAGAAAGATTTGGATACGCAGTATTTT. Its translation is CSVVNRQKDLDTQYF.

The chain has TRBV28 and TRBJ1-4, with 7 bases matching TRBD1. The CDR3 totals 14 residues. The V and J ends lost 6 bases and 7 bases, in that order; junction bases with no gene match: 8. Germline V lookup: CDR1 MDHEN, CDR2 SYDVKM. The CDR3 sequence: CASRVRGWGEKLFF. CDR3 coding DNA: TGTGCCAGCAGGGTCAGGGGGTGGGGTGAAAAACTGTTTTTT.

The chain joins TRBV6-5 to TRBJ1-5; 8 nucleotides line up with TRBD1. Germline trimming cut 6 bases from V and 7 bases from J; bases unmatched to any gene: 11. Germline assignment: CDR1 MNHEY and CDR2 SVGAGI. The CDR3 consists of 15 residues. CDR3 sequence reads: CASSRTGTSGQPQHF. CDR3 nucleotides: TGTGCCAGCAGCCGGACAGGGACTTCGGGGCAGCCCCAGCATTTT.

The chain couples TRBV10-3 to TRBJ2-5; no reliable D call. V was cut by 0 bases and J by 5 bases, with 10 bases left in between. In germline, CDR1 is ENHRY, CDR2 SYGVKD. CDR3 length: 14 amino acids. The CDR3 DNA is TGTGCCATCAGTGAGTCCGCAATAGAGGAGACCCAGTACTTC. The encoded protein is CAISESAIEETQYF.

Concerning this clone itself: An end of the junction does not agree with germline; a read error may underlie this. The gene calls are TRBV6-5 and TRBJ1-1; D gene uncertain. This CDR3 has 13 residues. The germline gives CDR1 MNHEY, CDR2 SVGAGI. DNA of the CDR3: TGTGCCAGCAGTTACAACGGTCCGCGGATAGATCTCTTT. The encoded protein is CASSYNGPRIDLF.

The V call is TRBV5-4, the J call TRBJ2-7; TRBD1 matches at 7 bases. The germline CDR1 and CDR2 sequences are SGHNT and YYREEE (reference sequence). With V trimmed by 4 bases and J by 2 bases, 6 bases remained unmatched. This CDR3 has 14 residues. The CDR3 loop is CASSRWDSTYEQYF. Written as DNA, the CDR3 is TGTGCCAGCAGCCGGTGGGACAGTACCTACGAGCAGTACTTC.

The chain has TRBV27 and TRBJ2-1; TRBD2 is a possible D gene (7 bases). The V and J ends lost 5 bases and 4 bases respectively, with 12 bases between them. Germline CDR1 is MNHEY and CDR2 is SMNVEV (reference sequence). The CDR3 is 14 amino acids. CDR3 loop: CASSQAGHYNEQFF. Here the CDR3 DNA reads TGTGCCAGCAGTCAAGCGGGACATTACAATGAGCAGTTCTTC.

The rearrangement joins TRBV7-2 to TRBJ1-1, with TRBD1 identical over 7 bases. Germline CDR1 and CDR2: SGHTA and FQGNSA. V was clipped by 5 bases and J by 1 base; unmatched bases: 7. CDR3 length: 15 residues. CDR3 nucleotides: TGTGCCAGCAGCCTACGACAGGGCCAGAACACTGAAGCTTTCTTT. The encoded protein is CASSLRQGQNTEAFF.

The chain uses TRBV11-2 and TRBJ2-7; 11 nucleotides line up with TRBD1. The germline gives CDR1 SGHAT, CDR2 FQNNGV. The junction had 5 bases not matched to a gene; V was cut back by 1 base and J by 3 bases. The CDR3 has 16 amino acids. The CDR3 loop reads CASSLVRGTGGYEQYF. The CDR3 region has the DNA TGTGCCAGCAGCTTAGTGCGGGGGACAGGGGGCTACGAGCAGTACTTC.

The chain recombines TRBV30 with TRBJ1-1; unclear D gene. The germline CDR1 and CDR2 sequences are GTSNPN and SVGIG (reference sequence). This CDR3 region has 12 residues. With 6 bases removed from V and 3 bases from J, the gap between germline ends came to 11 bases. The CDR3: CACTQADTEAFF. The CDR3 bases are TGTGCCTGCACGCAAGCCGACACTGAAGCTTTCTTT.

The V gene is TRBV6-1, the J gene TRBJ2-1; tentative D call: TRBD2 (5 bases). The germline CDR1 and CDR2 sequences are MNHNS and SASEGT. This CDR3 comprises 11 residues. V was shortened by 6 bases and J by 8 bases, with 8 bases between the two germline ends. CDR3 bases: TGTGCCAGCAGCTCCGGGGATGAGCAGTTCTTC. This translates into CASSSGDEQFF.

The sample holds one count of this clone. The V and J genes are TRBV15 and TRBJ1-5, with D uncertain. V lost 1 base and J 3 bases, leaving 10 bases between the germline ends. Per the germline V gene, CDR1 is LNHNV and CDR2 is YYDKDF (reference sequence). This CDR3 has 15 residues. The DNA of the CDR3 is TGTGCCACCAGCAGAGTAAACGGACTCAATCAGCCCCAGCATTTT. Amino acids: CATSRVNGLNQPQHF.

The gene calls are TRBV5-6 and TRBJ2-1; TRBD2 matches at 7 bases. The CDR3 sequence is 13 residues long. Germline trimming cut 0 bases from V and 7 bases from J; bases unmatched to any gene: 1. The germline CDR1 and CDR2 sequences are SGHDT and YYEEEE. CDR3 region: CASSLASGNEQFF. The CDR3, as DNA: TGTGCCAGCAGCTTGGCTAGCGGTAATGAGCAGTTCTTC.

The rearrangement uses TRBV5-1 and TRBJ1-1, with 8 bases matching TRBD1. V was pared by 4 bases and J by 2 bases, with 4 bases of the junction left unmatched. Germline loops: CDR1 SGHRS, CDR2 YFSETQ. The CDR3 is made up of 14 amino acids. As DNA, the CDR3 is TGCGCCAGCAGCGGGGCAGGGGGCAACACTGAAGCTTTCTTT. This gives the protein CASSGAGGNTEAFF.

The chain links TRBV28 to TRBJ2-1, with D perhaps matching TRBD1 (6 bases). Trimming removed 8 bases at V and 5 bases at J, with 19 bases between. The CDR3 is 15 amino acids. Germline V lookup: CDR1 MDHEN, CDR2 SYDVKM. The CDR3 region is CASRTTGSPHNEQFF. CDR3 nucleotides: TGTGCCAGCCGGACGACAGGTTCCCCACACAATGAGCAGTTCTTC.

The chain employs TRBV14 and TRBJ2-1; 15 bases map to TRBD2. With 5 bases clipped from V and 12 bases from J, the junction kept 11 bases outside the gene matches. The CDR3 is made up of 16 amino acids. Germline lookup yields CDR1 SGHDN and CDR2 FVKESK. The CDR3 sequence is CASSSGTSGRTRLQFF. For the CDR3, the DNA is TGTGCCAGCAGCTCCGGGACTAGCGGGAGGACAAGACTGCAGTTCTTC.

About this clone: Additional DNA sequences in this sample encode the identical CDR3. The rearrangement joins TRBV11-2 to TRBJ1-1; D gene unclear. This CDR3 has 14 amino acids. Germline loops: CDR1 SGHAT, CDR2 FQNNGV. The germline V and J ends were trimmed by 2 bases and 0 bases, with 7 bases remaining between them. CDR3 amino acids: CASSLPRLNTEAFF. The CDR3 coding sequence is TGTGCCAGCAGCTTACCCAGGCTGAACACTGAAGCTTTCTTT.